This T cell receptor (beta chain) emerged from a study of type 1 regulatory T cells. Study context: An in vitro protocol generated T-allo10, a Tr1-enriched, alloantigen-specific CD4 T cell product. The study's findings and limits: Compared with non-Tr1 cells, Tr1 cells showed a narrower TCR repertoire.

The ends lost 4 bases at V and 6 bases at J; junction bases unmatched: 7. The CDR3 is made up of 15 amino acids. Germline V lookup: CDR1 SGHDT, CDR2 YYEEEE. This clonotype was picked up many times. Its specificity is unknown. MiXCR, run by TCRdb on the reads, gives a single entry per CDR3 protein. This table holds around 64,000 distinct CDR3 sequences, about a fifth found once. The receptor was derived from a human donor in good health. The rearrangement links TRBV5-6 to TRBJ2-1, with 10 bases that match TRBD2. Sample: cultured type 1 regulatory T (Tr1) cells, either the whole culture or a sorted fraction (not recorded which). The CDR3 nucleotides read TGTGCCAGCAGCCATTGGCCTAGCGGGGGCAATGAGCAGTTCTTC. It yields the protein CASSHWPSGGNEQFF.